These 23 T cell receptor beta chains came from one sample sequenced in a study of identical twins. One entry per CDR3 protein, called by TCRdb with MiXCR from the 5' RACE reads. The table shows hundreds of thousands of distinct CDR3 sequences, with roughly 7% occurring only once. This sample was shared with a second study, whose subject was yellow fever vaccine responses in identical twins.

Sequences were obtained from memory (CD45RO+) T cells sorted from blood. These receptors originate from a woman aged 18-35 years in good health.

The V and J genes are TRBV12-3 or TRBV12-4 and TRBJ2-1; D tentatively fits TRBD1 or TRBD2 (6 bases each). The ends were cut back, 11 bases at V and 0 bases at J, with 26 bases in the middle. This CDR3 contains 18 residues. CDR3 region: CACCLDHLGGPSYNEQFF. The DNA of the CDR3 is TGTGCCTGCTGTTTAGACCATTTGGGGGGCCCCTCCTACAATGAGCAGTTCTTC.

This clonotype was seen only a few times. The gene calls are TRBV6-5 and TRBJ2-4; D is unresolved. The CDR3 covers 12 residues. Trimming stripped 3 bases from V and 6 bases from J, with 6 bases between. Looked up from germline, CDR1 is MNHEY and CDR2 is SVGAGI. In DNA form, the CDR3 reads TGTGCCAGCAGTTATTCCTTAAACATTCAGTACTTC. Translating it yields CASSYSLNIQYF.

This clonotype was observed at least ten times. This sequence joins TRBV5-1 and TRBJ1-1; the D is unclear. The CDR3 contains 14 residues. V lost 0 bases to trimming and J lost 5 bases, with 11 bases between them. Germline CDR1 and CDR2: SGHRS and YFSETQ. CDR3 DNA: TGCGCCAGCAGCTTGGATGCTCGTGGTACTGAAGCTTTCTTT. Translating gives CASSLDARGTEAFF.

This clonotype was counted a few times. The V call is TRBV6-1, the J call TRBJ2-7, with a tentative D call TRBD2 (7 bases). The CDR3 is 13 amino acids. In germline, CDR1 is MNHNS, CDR2 SASEGT. The V gene lost 10 bases and the J gene lost 2 bases, with 15 bases spanning the gap. CDR3 bases: TGTGCCACAGAAGGGGGGGGCGCCTACGAGCAGTACGTC. It translates to CATEGGGAYEQYV.

Ten or more counts support this clonotype. The gene calls are TRBV20-1 and TRBJ2-7, with 9 bases fitting TRBD1. The junction had 7 bases not matched to a gene; V was cut back by 3 bases and J by 1 base. Germline loops: CDR1 DFQATT, CDR2 SNEGSKA (reference sequence). This CDR3 comprises 15 residues. The CDR3 DNA follows: TGCAGTGCTAGTGGGGGACAGGGAATATCCTACGAGCAGTACGTC. This codes for CSASGGQGISYEQYV.

In this sample, this clonotype turned up a few times. The chain couples TRBV5-1 to TRBJ2-5, with a tentative D call TRBD2 (6 bases). Germline V CDR1 and CDR2: SGHRS, YFSETQ. The CDR3 has 14 residues. Between the trimmed V and J ends, which lost 3 bases and 1 base, there was a span of 10 bases. The CDR3 here is CASSSGDSQETQYF. CDR3 DNA: TGCGCCAGCAGCTCGGGGGACTCCCAAGAGACCCAGTACTTC.

The V call is TRBV20-1, the J call TRBJ2-2; D gene ambiguous. Trimming left V 1 base short and J 6 bases short, with 15 bases between. Germline CDR1 and CDR2: DFQATT and SNEGSKA (reference sequence). This CDR3 has 15 amino acids. The CDR3: CSARGQDLRSGELFF. CDR3 DNA: TGCAGTGCTAGAGGTCAGGACCTACGGTCCGGGGAGCTGTTTTTT.

This clonotype was recorded a few times. The chain carries TRBV28 and TRBJ1-2; no definite D call. Germline lookup yields CDR1 MDHEN and CDR2 SYDVKM. V was cut by 5 bases and J by 4 bases, with 14 bases left in between. The CDR3 extends over 14 amino acids. The CDR3 sequence: CASSPGVIAYGYTF. The CDR3 DNA reads TGTGCCAGCAGTCCCGGGGTCATCGCCTATGGCTACACCTTC.

V and J are TRBV28 and TRBJ2-5; 8 bases fit TRBD2. V lost 8 bases and J lost 7; bases outside the gene matches: 6. Germline CDR1 is MDHEN and CDR2 is SYDVKM. This CDR3 is built from 12 residues. CDR3 in DNA: TGTGCCAGCCGGGGGGGCAGGGGGACCCAGTACTTC. It encodes CASRGGRGTQYF.

This clonotype was recorded many times. The chain combines TRBV28 with TRBJ2-7; 9 bases align to TRBD1. CDR1 is MDHEN and CDR2 is SYDVKM in the germline V gene. The CDR3 loop spans 18 amino acids. The ends lost 3 bases at V and 4 bases at J; junction bases unmatched: 16. CDR3 bases: TGTGCCAGCAGTTTTTATGGGGAGGGGGACAGGGCCCTGTACGAGCAGTACTTC. Its translation: CASSFYGEGDRALYEQYF.

This chain uses TRBV28 with TRBJ1-6; tentative D call: TRBD1 (5 bases). V lost 7 bases to trimming and J lost 6 bases, with 13 bases between them. The germline gives CDR1 MDHEN, CDR2 SYDVKM. This CDR3 contains 14 residues. In nucleotides, the CDR3 is TGTGCCAGCAACCTCCGGGGACCTAATTCACCCCTCCACTTT. It translates to CASNLRGPNSPLHF.

This clonotype was observed many times. The rearrangement joins TRBV18 to TRBJ2-7, with D possibly TRBD2 on 5 matching bases. CDR3 size: 12 residues. The germline V gene has CDR1 KGHSH and CDR2 LQKENI. V was clipped by 2 bases and J by 7 bases, with 9 bases between them. The CDR3 DNA is TGTGCCAGCTCACCAGGACTTGAGGAGCAGTACTTC. Translated: CASSPGLEEQYF.

This clonotype was counted at least ten times. This chain connects TRBV27 to TRBJ2-3; 8 bases are a match to TRBD2. From germline, CDR1 is MNHEY and CDR2 SMNVEV (reference sequence). This CDR3 spans 13 amino acids. With V trimmed by 8 bases and J by 1 base, 2 bases remained unmatched. This chain's CDR3 is CASRLARTDTQYF. The CDR3 nucleotides read TGTGCCAGCCGACTAGCGCGCACAGATACGCAGTATTTT.

This clonotype turned up a few times. V and J are TRBV14 and TRBJ2-7; D is unclear. There are 14 residues in the CDR3. V lost 4 bases to trimming and J lost 6 bases, with 16 bases between them. From germline, CDR1 is SGHDN and CDR2 FVKESK. The CDR3 sequence: CASSRAVASGEQYF. CDR3 in DNA: TGTGCCAGCAGCCGGGCAGTCGCGTCGGGCGAGCAGTACTTC.

This clonotype was found many times. This chain links TRBV24-1 with TRBJ2-3, with D maybe TRBD1 (5 bases). The V end was cut by 9 bases, the J end by 6 bases, with 18 bases between. The CDR3 has 14 amino acids. The germline CDR1 and CDR2 sequences are KGHDR and SFDVKD. The CDR3 DNA follows: TGTGCCACCTCCGAGGACAAGTCGCCCGATACGCAGTATTTT. It is translated as CATSEDKSPDTQYF.

This clonotype came up many times. V gene TRBV24-1 combines with J gene TRBJ2-1; 9 bases are shared with TRBD1. The V gene's germline CDR1 is KGHDR and CDR2 SFDVKD. The ends lost 4 bases at V and 9 bases at J; junction bases unmatched: 12. The CDR3 has 16 residues. Written as DNA, the CDR3 is TGTGCCACCAGTGAAAACAGGGGGCGCGGCGCCCCTGAGCAGTTCTTC. Encoded protein: CATSENRGRGAPEQFF.

This clonotype was seen a handful of times. V usage is TRBV20-1 and J usage is TRBJ1-3, with TRBD1 matching 7 bases. Germline V CDR1 and CDR2: DFQATT, SNEGSKA (reference sequence). The CDR3 contains 14 residues. The CDR3 DNA sequence: TGCAGCGCCTTGGGGTGGCAGGGGGAAAACACCATATATTTT. It codes for CSALGWQGENTIYF.

This clonotype was recorded many times. As DNA, the CDR3 is TGCAGCGTTGTAGGTACTAGCGGGACTCCCCTACAATTTGACAATGAGCAGTTCTTC. Protein product: CSVVGTSGTPLQFDNEQFF. This chain connects TRBV29-1 to TRBJ2-1, with 10 bases matching TRBD2. The V and J ends lost 4 bases and 5 bases, in that order; junction bases with no gene match: 20. The CDR3 covers 19 residues. Germline lookup yields CDR1 SQVTM and CDR2 ANQGSEA.

This clonotype came up a few times. The gene calls are TRBV6-1 and TRBJ1-5, with D possibly being TRBD1 (5 bases). Trimming cost V 3 bases and J 5 bases, with 11 bases left between them. Germline V gene lookup returns CDR1 MNHNS and CDR2 SASEGT. This CDR3 has 14 residues. CDR3 sequence reads: CASSDWGWDQPQHF. CDR3 coding DNA: TGTGCCAGCAGTGATTGGGGGTGGGATCAGCCCCAGCATTTT.

The rearrangement joins TRBV23-1 to TRBJ2-7, with D perhaps TRBD1 (6 bases). TRBV23-1 is sorted into the ORF group, with uncertain function. The CDR3 sequence is 13 residues long. The CDR3 DNA reads TGCCCCGCGTGCACAGGGCCGATCTACGAGCAGTACGTC. This encodes CPACTGPIYEQYV.

This clonotype has at least ten counts. V gene TRBV20-1 combines with J gene TRBJ2-5; weak D call: TRBD1 (6 bases). This CDR3 has 14 residues. Germline CDR1 DFQATT, CDR2 SNEGSKA (reference sequence). Trimming took off 6 bases at V and 5 bases at J, with 19 bases between the two ends. CDR3 sequence reads: CSARGWNSRETQYF. The CDR3 DNA reads as TGCAGTGCCAGGGGCTGGAATTCCAGGGAGACCCAGTACTTC.

This clonotype was seen a handful of times. The J gene is TRBJ2-7, the V gene TRBV7-2; 10 nucleotides line up with TRBD2. From germline, CDR1 is SGHTA and CDR2 FQGNSA. After removal of 6 bases from V and 2 bases from J, the junction contained 4 bases not matched to a gene. This CDR3 comprises 14 residues. CDR3 amino acids: CASRWTSGPYEQYF. DNA for the CDR3: TGTGCCAGCAGATGGACTAGCGGCCCCTACGAGCAGTACTTC. Combining the CDR3 with reference TRBV7-2 and TRBJ2-7 gives the whole variable domain GAGVSQSPSNKVTEKGKDVELRCDPISGHTALYWYRQSLGQGLEFLIYFQGNSAPDKSGLPSDRFSAERTGGSVSTLTIQRTQQEDSAVYLCASRWTSGPYEQYFGPGTRLTVT.

This clonotype was observed at least ten times. The rearrangement links TRBV29-1 to TRBJ2-1, with TRBD2 identical over 10 bases. Germline-derived CDR1 and CDR2 are SQVTM and ANQGSEA. The CDR3 consists of 17 residues. J lost 6 bases, V lost 0 bases, and 11 bases had no gene match. The CDR3 here is CSVEEAGGFLLGNEQFF. The DNA for the CDR3 is TGCAGCGTTGAAGAAGCGGGGGGGTTCCTTTTAGGCAATGAGCAGTTCTTC.